The present entry profiles one T cell receptor beta chain with its context. Seattle patient enrollment occurred during active infection, with longitudinal follow-up thereafter. This record belongs to a study of blood T cell repertoires in COVID-19. The CDR3 sequence is 18 residues long. Germline V CDR1 and CDR2: MNHNS, SASEGT. V was pared by 4 bases and J by 1 base, with 11 bases of the junction left unmatched. Profiled with immunoSEQ multiplex PCR; TCRdb holds only in-frame clones, not every one. In the table there are fewer than 350,000 clones, 75% to 95% of which are singletons. The specimen sequenced was peripheral blood. The receptor was isolated from a woman in her twenties or thirties with COVID-19, enrolled during active disease. The V and J genes are TRBV6-1 and TRBJ2-2; TRBD2 matches 8 bases. CDR3 nucleotides: TGTGCCAGCAGTGCACCCTTGAGACTAGCGCAGAACACCGGGGAGCTGTTTTTT. Its protein product is CASSAPLRLAQNTGELFF.